The entry below gives a single TCR beta chain sequence along with its context. Its specificity is not known. TCRdb's table, derived via immunoSEQ multiplex PCR, lists solely in-frame clones and lacks some. Of about 480,000 clones listed, about 83% are singletons. Stated treatment: approximately 18 received Ad26.COV2.S at low or high dose, single or two shots; roughly five received placebo; per-sample allocation not given. After the first vaccine or placebo injection, samples were drawn on day 63. The sample came from a Boston adult aged 18-55 years. An Ad26 vector expressing Wuhan-strain SARS-CoV-2 spike served as the vaccine. The germline V gene encodes CDR1 MNHEY and CDR2 SMNVEV (reference sequence). The CDR3 consists of 17 residues. Trimming left V 2 bases short and J 5 bases short, with 22 bases between. The data belong to a study of Ad26.COV2.S vaccination and SARS-CoV-2 variants. Across the whole study: Ad26.COV2.S given intramuscularly, once or twice 56 days apart. Study outcomes and limitations: Reportedly, after vaccination the spike-specific CD8+ and CD4+ T cell responses displayed substantial breadth.

V usage is TRBV27 and J usage is TRBJ2-7, with D perhaps matching TRBD2 (6 bases). The sequence came from a person between 18 and 60 years old who received the Ad26.COV2.S COVID-19 vaccine or a placebo. Here the sequenced sample was peripheral blood, taken in a trial of Ad26.COV2.S vaccine versus placebo. As DNA, the CDR3 is TGTGCCAGCAGTTTAGGCCGAGAGGGAGGAGTGTTCAACGAGCAGTACTTC. Its translation is CASSLGREGGVFNEQYF.